One sample yielded the 2 T cell receptor beta chains listed below, sequenced in a study of blood T cell repertoires in COVID-19. Using immunoSEQ multiplex PCR, the repertoire was profiled, and TCRdb retains in-frame clones only, with some absent. The data contain about 170,000 clones, approximately 87% of them seen just once; the ten biggest clones take up 3% to 4.5%. The sequencing sample was made of peripheral blood. All receptors derive from a man between 18 and 35 years old with active or convalescent COVID-19.

This clone has only a few counts. The V gene is TRBV5-1, the J gene TRBJ2-7; 9 bases line up with TRBD2. This CDR3 has 14 amino acids. The V and J ends lost 4 bases and 1 base, in that order; junction bases with no gene match: 3. Germline CDR1 SGHRS, CDR2 YFSETQ. The CDR3 protein is CASSRLADSYEQYF. In DNA, the CDR3 is TGCGCCAGCAGCAGACTAGCGGATTCCTACGAGCAGTACTTC. The entire variable domain, with the rest obtained from reference TRBV5-1 and TRBJ2-7, is as follows: KAGVTQTPRYLIKTRGQQVTLSCSPISGHRSVSWYQQTPGQGLQFLFEYFSETQRNKGNFPGRFSGRQFSNSRSEMNVSTLELGDSALYLCASSRLADSYEQYFGPGTRLTVT.

The V and J genes are TRBV10-2 and TRBJ1-2; 10 bases line up with TRBD1. Germline V gives CDR1 WSHSY, CDR2 SAAADI. The CDR3 is 13 amino acids. Trimming removed 9 bases from V and 3 bases from J; junction bases left unmatched: 4. The DNA of the CDR3 is TGCGCCAGTGGACAGGGGGGTGACTATGGCTACACCTTC. This translates into CASGQGGDYGYTF.